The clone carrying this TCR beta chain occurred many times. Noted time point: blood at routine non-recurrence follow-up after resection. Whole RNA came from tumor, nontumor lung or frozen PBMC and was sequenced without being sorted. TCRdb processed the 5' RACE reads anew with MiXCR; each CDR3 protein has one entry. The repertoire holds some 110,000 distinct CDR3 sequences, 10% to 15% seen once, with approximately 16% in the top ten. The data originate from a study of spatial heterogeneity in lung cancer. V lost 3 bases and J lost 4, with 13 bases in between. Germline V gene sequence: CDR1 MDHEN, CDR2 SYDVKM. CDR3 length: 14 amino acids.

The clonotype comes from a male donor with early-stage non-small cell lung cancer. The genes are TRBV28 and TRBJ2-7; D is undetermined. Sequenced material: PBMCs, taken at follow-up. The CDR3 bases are TGTGCCAGCAGTTTGGGCAGGCCCCCTTACGAGCAGTACTTC. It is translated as CASSLGRPPYEQYF.